The sequence of this TCR beta chain was determined in a study of human versus mouse CDR3 diversity and MHC coevolution. Concerning this clone itself: Its target is unknown.

In germline, CDR1 is SNHLY, CDR2 FYNNEI. The CDR3 extends over 15 amino acids. Trimming took 7 bases from V and 6 from J; bases not matched to a gene: 14. The table came from immunoSEQ multiplex PCR; TCRdb's copy has only in-frame clones and leaves some out. The sample lists tens of thousands of clones, 85% to 95% occurring once. Points from the study as a whole: Mice had fewer CDR3 deletions and insertions than humans on average.

Material: naive CD4+ T cells from blood. The subset is: CD45RO-negative CD62L-positive naive CD4 T cells. This receptor was taken from a person aged 25 to 75 in good health. This chain connects TRBV2 to TRBJ2-7; the match to TRBD1 covers 8 bases. CDR3: CASTRTGPLIGEQYF. The CDR3 nucleotides are TGTGCCAGCACCCGGACAGGGCCCCTAATCGGCGAGCAGTACTTC.